These 5 T cell receptor beta chains came from one sample sequenced in a study of T cells in Graves' hyperthyroidism and ophthalmopathy. Template material for amplifying TCR beta CDR3 regions consisted of RNA transcripts. First-round RT-PCR of the TCR CDR3 relied on the HTBI primer set. TCRdb reprocessed the multiplex PCR reads with MiXCR, giving one entry per CDR3 protein. The data show 700,000 or so distinct CDR3 sequences, approximately 16% seen once. The sequenced sample was blood. These receptors came from a man aged 18 to 35 with Graves' hyperthyroidism.

The gene calls are TRBV27 and TRBJ2-7; 7 nucleotides match TRBD1. The junction had 12 bases not matched to a gene; V was cut back by 8 bases and J by 5 bases. The CDR3 is made up of 14 amino acids. CDR1 and CDR2 from the germline V gene are MNHEY and SMNVEV (reference sequence). DNA for the CDR3: TGTGCCAGCCGATACCGACAGGGTCGACACGAGCAGTACTTC. As protein: CASRYRQGRHEQYF.

This clonotype was seen only a few times. The chain employs TRBV5-5 and TRBJ2-7; 7 bases fit TRBD2. The germline CDR1 and CDR2 sequences are SGHKS and YYEKEE (reference sequence). This CDR3 has 18 residues. J lost 0 bases, V lost 3 bases, and 15 bases had no gene match. CDR3 protein: CASSSKGGRSGSSYEQYF. CDR3 bases: TGTGCCAGCAGCTCAAAAGGCGGGAGATCCGGAAGCTCCTACGAGCAGTACTTC.

The V and J genes are TRBV5-1 and TRBJ1-5, with 7 nucleotides matching TRBD1. The V and J ends lost 4 bases and 1 base, in that order; junction bases with no gene match: 5. CDR3 size: 15 residues. From germline, CDR1 is SGHRS and CDR2 YFSETQ. Written as DNA, the CDR3 is TGCGCCAGCAGCCCGACAGGGCTAAGCAATCAGCCCCAGCATTTT. As protein: CASSPTGLSNQPQHF.

Many counts were recorded for this clonotype. This chain uses TRBV30 with TRBJ1-4; 8 bases are a match to TRBD1. The CDR3 runs 14 residues. V shed 1 base, J shed 7 bases, and the junction held 5 bases outside the gene matches. Germline values: CDR1 GTSNPN, CDR2 SVGIG (reference sequence). CDR3: CAWSEAGGSEKLFF. CDR3 DNA: TGTGCCTGGAGTGAGGCAGGGGGCAGTGAAAAACTGTTTTTT.

The rearrangement joins TRBV7-2 to TRBJ2-1; 8 bases agree with TRBD2. This CDR3 has 17 residues. After removal of 5 bases from V and 6 bases from J, the junction contained 15 bases not matched to a gene. The V gene's germline CDR1 is SGHTA and CDR2 FQGNSA. Written as DNA, the CDR3 is TGTGCCAGCAGCACCGGGGGGAGCGGGAGATCTCTCAATGAGCAGTTCTTC. Amino acid sequence: CASSTGGSGRSLNEQFF.